The TCR beta chain described here comes from a study of blood T cell repertoires in COVID-19 (dated by TCRdb to between 2020 and 2021). With respect to the entire study: Samples covering the acute and convalescent phases of COVID-19 were provided by collaborators in the United States, Italy and Spain. The material from the prospective study consisted of cDNA or gDNA derived from T cells, B-cell-depleted T cells, or PBMCs. Deeply sampled blood TCRbeta repertoires from subjects exposed to, actively infected with, or recovered from COVID-19 were included in the dataset. The repertoires were made available in a free public database intended to serve as a resource for research on the immune response to SARS-CoV-2. Samples came from the ongoing ImmuneRACE study (first 160 participants) plus 1,254 subjects from 6 global collaborators. The sample metadata nearly always contained a de-identified subject ID, COVID-19 status, age in years and sex. Where available, HLA class I and class II types were taken from metadata supplied by the sample provider and were not determined by assay-based typing.

General study outcomes and caveats: Clinical and demographic metadata were provided uncurated, with the amount varying by source and participant.

Remarks on this clone: The antigen it recognizes is unknown. Within one base of it there is no much larger clone, and no base qualities were kept.

Collaborating institutions collected whole blood in K2EDTA tubes following their own protocols. For TCRbeta analysis, collaborator samples were shipped as frozen whole blood, as isolated PBMCs, or as DNA extracted from either sample type. TCRbeta CDR3 regions were amplified from genomic DNA using the immunoSEQ Assay, a bias-controlled multiplex PCR. Per the original workflow: The number of nucleated cells in each sample was estimated from the amplification of reference gene primers within the assay. Sequence reads were collapsed and filtered to measure the absolute abundance of every unique TCRbeta CDR3 rearrangement. For each sample, productive Simpson clonality was calculated as the square root of Simpson's diversity index across productive rearrangements. TCRdb carries this immuneACCESS record with in-frame sequences only. Its versions omit some clonotypes, under half of them owing to an unresolved V gene in the studies checked, with the rest unexplained. V and J calls and clone size follow that table, whereas D and trimming were derived from the DNA. Here the sample has tens of thousands of clones; approximately 88% occur a single time. Around 13% of the sample is taken by the ten largest.

What was sequenced was peripheral blood. The TCR comes from a man aged 45-65 years with active or convalescent COVID-19.

The DNA sequence is TGTGCCAGCAGCTCCCTGGACAGCTCCTACGAGCAGTACTTC. Its amino acids are CASSSLDSSYEQYF. The chain is encoded by TRBV7-8 joined to TRBJ2-7, and perhaps TRBD1 as D gene, on 6 matching bases. V and J lose 4 bases and 0 bases, and a span of 10 bases separates them. In the germline V gene, CDR1 corresponds to SGHVS and CDR2 to FQNEAQ. The cysteine opens and the phenylalanine closes a CDR3 of 14 amino acids. The read is trimmed to its CDR3 DNA, 42 bases read in frame from base 1. The CDR3 plus the reference TRBV7-8 and TRBJ2-7 genes for the other parts give the full variable domain: GAGVSQSPRYKVAKRGQDVALRCDPISGHVSLFWYQQALGQGPEFLTYFQNEAQLDKSGLPSDRFFAERPEGSVSTLKIQRTQQEDSAVYLCASSSLDSSYEQYFGPGTRLTVT.